These 24 T cell receptor beta chains were sequenced from one sample in a study of siplizumab effects on memory and regulatory T cells. Sequencing used immunoSEQ multiplex PCR; TCRdb keeps in-frame clones, though not all of them. The sample records about 57,000 clones, around four fifths being singletons. Source material: memory CD4+ T cells sorted from blood. The receptors derive from a human donor in good health.

The chain joins TRBV5-1 to TRBJ2-6; D is ambiguous. The CDR3 totals 19 residues. With 4 bases removed from V and 1 base from J, the gap between germline ends came to 21 bases. Germline loops: CDR1 SGHRS, CDR2 YFSETQ. The CDR3 nucleotides read TGCGCCAGCAGCCCCCAGCTGGGTCTAGTAGGGTCTGGGGCCAACGTCCTGACTTTC. This gives the protein CASSPQLGLVGSGANVLTF.

This clone was detected once. The V gene is TRBV11-2, the J gene TRBJ2-7; D perhaps matches TRBD1 (6 bases). This CDR3 comprises 16 residues. Trimming removed 0 bases at V and 3 bases at J, with 15 bases between. Germline V gene data show CDR1 as SGHAT and CDR2 as FQNNGV. The CDR3 region is CASSLDQQGRDYEQYF. The CDR3, as DNA: TGTGCCAGCAGCTTAGACCAACAGGGAAGGGACTACGAGCAGTACTTC.

The rearrangement uses TRBV27 and TRBJ2-7; D gene uncertain. The CDR3 has 12 residues. Deletions cut 5 bases from V and 2 bases from J, with 7 bases between. Looked up from germline, CDR1 is MNHEY and CDR2 is SMNVEV (reference sequence). The CDR3 sequence is CASSPSPYEQYF. CDR3 nucleotides: TGTGCCAGCAGTCCATCTCCCTACGAGCAGTACTTC.

The rearrangement joins TRBV5-1 to TRBJ1-4; D gene unclear. V lost 0 bases, J lost 0 bases, and 6 bases lay in between. Germline assignment: CDR1 SGHRS and CDR2 YFSETQ. This CDR3 contains 15 residues. DNA of the CDR3: TGCGCCAGCAGCTTGGGGCGCTCAACTAATGAAAAACTGTTTTTT. This codes for CASSLGRSTNEKLFF. Together with reference TRBV5-1 and TRBJ1-4, the CDR3 gives the full variable domain: KAGVTQTPRYLIKTRGQQVTLSCSPISGHRSVSWYQQTPGQGLQFLFEYFSETQRNKGNFPGRFSGRQFSNSRSEMNVSTLELGDSALYLCASSLGRSTNEKLFFGSGTQLSVL.

The chain carries TRBV28 and TRBJ1-5; D is ambiguous. Germline loops: CDR1 MDHEN, CDR2 SYDVKM. The CDR3 is made up of 13 amino acids. The V gene lost 2 bases and the J gene lost 4 bases, with 6 bases spanning the gap. The CDR3 sequence is CASSLTGNQPQHF. CDR3 DNA sequence: TGTGCCAGCAGTTTAACCGGGAATCAGCCCCAGCATTTT.

This chain uses TRBV5-1 with TRBJ2-7; D is possibly TRBD2 (6 bases). The V gene lost 4 bases and the J gene lost 6 bases, with 17 bases spanning the gap. CDR1 and CDR2 (germline): SGHRS, YFSETQ. The CDR3 runs 14 residues. The CDR3 DNA follows: TGCGCCAGCAGCCCAACGGGGGTAACGGGCGAGCAGTACTTC. It specifies CASSPTGVTGEQYF. The variable domain in full, completed from reference TRBV5-1 and TRBJ2-7, reads KAGVTQTPRYLIKTRGQQVTLSCSPISGHRSVSWYQQTPGQGLQFLFEYFSETQRNKGNFPGRFSGRQFSNSRSEMNVSTLELGDSALYLCASSPTGVTGEQYFGPGTRLTVT.

J is TRBJ2-7 and V is TRBV25-1; D is perhaps TRBD2 (6 bases). CDR1 MGHDK and CDR2 SYGVNS come from the germline V gene. The V end was cut by 1 base, the J end by 3 bases, with 13 bases between. This CDR3 is 15 amino acids long. The CDR3 region has the DNA TGTGCCAGCAGTGAATCTGGAGGGGTCCGCTACGAGCAGTACTTC. This translates into CASSESGGVRYEQYF.

V gene TRBV4-1 combines with J gene TRBJ1-6; perhaps TRBD1 as D (6 bases). The germline gives CDR1 MGHRA, CDR2 YSYEKL. The germline V and J ends were trimmed by 0 bases and 10 bases, with 13 bases remaining between them. CDR3 size: 15 residues. CDR3 nucleotides: TGCGCCAGCAGCCAAGATGGGGGGGGCCGCTCACCCCTCCACTTT. Amino acids: CASSQDGGGRSPLHF.

J is TRBJ1-1 and V is TRBV6-5; 9 bases match TRBD1. CDR3 length: 15 residues. The germline V gene has CDR1 MNHEY and CDR2 SVGAGI. The trim removed 6 bases at V and 4 bases at J, leaving 9 bases unmatched. CDR3 region: CASRPGQGRATEAFF. The DNA of the CDR3 is TGTGCCAGCAGACCCGGACAGGGGAGGGCCACTGAAGCTTTCTTT.

This clone was recorded at least ten times. The gene calls are TRBV2 and TRBJ1-2, with 9 bases matching TRBD1. CDR3 length: 15 residues. The germline CDR1 and CDR2 sequences are SNHLY and FYNNEI. V was pared by 4 bases and J by 8 bases, with 11 bases of the junction left unmatched. The CDR3 region is CASSVGQGIGKGYTF. In nucleotides, the CDR3 is TGTGCCAGCAGTGTGGGACAGGGAATCGGTAAGGGCTACACCTTC.

The J gene is TRBJ2-7, the V gene TRBV10-3, with D tentatively TRBD1 or TRBD2 (5 bases each). The germline CDR1 and CDR2 sequences are ENHRY and SYGVKD. Trimming cost V 7 bases and J 0 bases, with 25 bases left between them. The CDR3 is made up of 18 amino acids. CDR3 in amino acids: CAIKPRDASNGSSYEQYF. CDR3 DNA sequence: TGTGCCATCAAACCCCGGGACGCTTCGAATGGTAGCTCCTACGAGCAGTACTTC.

V gene TRBV19 combines with J gene TRBJ1-1; maybe TRBD1 (5 bases). Per the germline V gene, CDR1 is LNHDA and CDR2 is SQIVND (reference sequence). Trimming took off 3 bases at V and 0 bases at J, with 14 bases between the two ends. This CDR3 region has 16 residues. The CDR3 region is CASSISSGRMNTEAFF. DNA for the CDR3: TGTGCCAGTAGTATTTCGTCAGGGCGGATGAACACTGAAGCTTTCTTT.

The V call is TRBV2, the J call TRBJ1-1, with D tentatively TRBD1 (5 bases). The CDR3 runs to 14 residues. From germline, CDR1 is SNHLY and CDR2 FYNNEI. V lost 2 bases and J lost 5, with 12 bases in between. Here the CDR3 DNA reads TGTGCCAGCAGTGAACTGGGGGTGGAAACTGAAGCTTTCTTT. Protein sequence: CASSELGVETEAFF.

This clone was observed a few times. This sequence joins TRBV10-3 and TRBJ2-3; D is unclear. This CDR3 spans 14 amino acids. Germline V CDR1 and CDR2: ENHRY, SYGVKD. Trimming cost V 6 bases and J 2 bases, with 12 bases left between them. CDR3 DNA: TGTGCCATCAGGTTCCAGGATTACACAGATACGCAGTATTTT. It is translated as CAIRFQDYTDTQYF.

This clone was counted a single time. Its ends do not fully match the called genes, so a read error is possible. The V gene is TRBV7-2, the J gene TRBJ2-5; no reliable D call. The CDR3 has 15 amino acids. Germline assignment: CDR1 SGHTA and CDR2 FQGNSA. The CDR3 loop reads CASSLAATGQGTQYF. CDR3 in DNA: TGTGCCAGCAGCTTAGCGGCGACTGGCCAAGGGACCCAGTACTTC. Supplemented by reference TRBV7-2 and TRBJ2-5, the full variable domain reads GAGVSQSPSNKVTEKGKDVELRCDPISGHTALYWYRQSLGQGLEFLIYFQGNSAPDKSGLPSDRFSAERTGGSVSTLTIQRTQQEDSAVYLCASSLAATGQGTQYFGPGTRLLVL.

This chain links TRBV11-2 with TRBJ2-7; D is perhaps TRBD2 (5 bases). V was trimmed by 5 bases and J by 5 bases, leaving 16 bases between them. CDR3 length: 14 amino acids. Germline V gene sequence: CDR1 SGHAT, CDR2 FQNNGV. DNA of the CDR3: TGTGCCAGCAGCCCCTGGACTCGCTGGGACGAGCAGTACTTC. Protein: CASSPWTRWDEQYF. The variable domain in full, completed from reference TRBV11-2 and TRBJ2-7, reads EAGVAQSPRYKIIEKRQSVAFWCNPISGHATLYWYQQILGQGPKLLIQFQNNGVVDDSQLPKDRFSAERLKGVDSTLKIQPAKLEDSAVYLCASSPWTRWDEQYFGPGTRLTVT.

The rearrangement joins TRBV2 to TRBJ2-4; D gene ambiguous. V was cut by 6 bases and J by 1 base, with 10 bases left in between. Germline CDR1 reads SNHLY; CDR2 reads FYNNEI. The CDR3 has 14 amino acids. CDR3 nucleotides: TGTGCCAGCAGGCCTTTTGGGGCCAAAAACATTCAGTACTTC. Translated: CASRPFGAKNIQYF.

A note on this clone: This CDR3 is also generated by other DNA sequences in the sample. The chain has TRBV11-3 and TRBJ1-1; no clear D gene. Germline CDR1 and CDR2: SGHNT and YENEEA. Trimming shortened V by 2 bases and J by 3 bases, and 7 bases separated the two germline ends. The CDR3 sequence is 13 residues long. The CDR3 region has the DNA TGTGCCAGCAGCTTATATGGCGACACTGAAGCTTTCTTT. Its protein is CASSLYGDTEAFF.

This clone has only a few counts. The chain employs TRBV18 and TRBJ2-5; D uncertain. CDR1 is KGHSH and CDR2 is LQKENI in the germline V gene. The CDR3 has 11 residues. Trimming cost V 3 bases and J 3 bases, with 2 bases left between them. CDR3 protein: CASSPKETQYF. The CDR3, as DNA: TGTGCCAGCTCACCTAAAGAGACCCAGTACTTC.

CDR3 in amino acids: CASSLDRGYIQYF. DNA of the CDR3: TGTGCCAGCAGCTTGGACAGGGGGTACATTCAGTACTTC. The genes are TRBV5-6 and TRBJ2-4; 8 bases match TRBD1. The CDR3 sequence is 13 residues long. Germline CDR1 SGHDT, CDR2 YYEEEE. Trimming took 0 bases from V and 8 from J; bases not matched to a gene: 1.

The CDR3: CASSPWTVYGYTF. The CDR3 DNA reads as TGTGCCAGCAGCCCCTGGACAGTTTATGGCTACACCTTC. The chain links TRBV9 to TRBJ1-2, with D possibly being TRBD1 (6 bases). This CDR3 is built from 13 residues. Germline lookup yields CDR1 SGDLS and CDR2 YYNGEE. Between the trimmed V and J ends, which lost 4 bases and 5 bases, there was a span of 12 bases.

The chain has TRBV10-3 and TRBJ1-3, with TRBD1 matching 11 bases. Germline V gene data show CDR1 as ENHRY and CDR2 as SYGVKD. The junction had 8 bases not matched to a gene; V was cut back by 6 bases and J by 4 bases. The CDR3 is 16 amino acids. The CDR3 reads CAIRSGQGAAGNTIYF. In nucleotides, the CDR3 is TGTGCCATCAGATCTGGACAGGGGGCAGCAGGAAACACCATATATTTT.

For this clone: Other DNA sequences of this sample code for an identical CDR3. V gene TRBV6-1 combines with J gene TRBJ1-1; possible D gene TRBD1, 6 bases. V dropped 5 bases and J dropped 2 bases, with 9 bases sitting between them. The germline V gene has CDR1 MNHNS and CDR2 SASEGT. CDR3 size: 13 residues. CDR3 amino acids: CASSWTVNTEAFF. CDR3 DNA sequence: TGTGCCAGCAGTTGGACAGTAAACACTGAAGCTTTCTTT.

The chain uses TRBV6-5 and TRBJ2-5; 9 nucleotides match TRBD1. This CDR3 contains 14 residues. Germline CDR1 MNHEY, CDR2 SVGAGI. V dropped 6 bases and J dropped 1; count of bases not matched to a gene: 3. In DNA, the CDR3 is TGTGCCAGCAGCCCGGGACAGGGCCAAGAGACCCAGTACTTC. Translating gives CASSPGQGQETQYF.